This T cell receptor beta chain was retrieved from a study of monozygotic twins with inflammatory bowel disease. TCRdb re-called the 5' RACE reads, yielding one record per CDR3 amino acid sequence without DNA. The sample has 400,000 to 500,000 distinct CDR3 sequences. The germline V gene encodes CDR1 ENHRY and CDR2 SYGVKD. This CDR3 region has 13 residues. With no T cell sorting beforehand, total RNA was isolated from whole blood. This TCR was recovered from a human donor with ulcerative colitis or Crohn's disease, or a healthy co-twin of an affected twin (not recorded which). The chain recombines TRBV10-3 with TRBJ1-3. The sequenced sample consisted of blood. The CDR3 region is CAISEGVGSSVDF.